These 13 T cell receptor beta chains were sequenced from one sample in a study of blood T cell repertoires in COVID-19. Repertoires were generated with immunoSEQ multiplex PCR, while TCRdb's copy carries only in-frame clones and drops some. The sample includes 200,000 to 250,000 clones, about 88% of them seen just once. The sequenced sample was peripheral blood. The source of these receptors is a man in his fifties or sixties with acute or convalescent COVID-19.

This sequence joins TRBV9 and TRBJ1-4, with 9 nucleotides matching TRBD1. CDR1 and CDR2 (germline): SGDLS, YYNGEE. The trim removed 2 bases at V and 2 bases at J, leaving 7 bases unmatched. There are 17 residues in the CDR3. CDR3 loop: CASSVGQGSFTNEKLFF. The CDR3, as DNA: TGTGCCAGCAGCGTGGGACAGGGTAGTTTTACTAATGAAAAACTGTTTTTT.

In nucleotides, the CDR3 is TGTGCCAGCTCACGCCCAGTGGGGGGGGCGTGGAACACTGAAGCTTTCTTT. It encodes CASSRPVGGAWNTEAFF. The chain carries TRBV18 and TRBJ1-1, with D perhaps matching TRBD1 (6 bases). V lost 4 bases and J lost 1, with 19 bases in between. CDR1 and CDR2 (germline): KGHSH, LQKENI. The CDR3 runs 17 residues.

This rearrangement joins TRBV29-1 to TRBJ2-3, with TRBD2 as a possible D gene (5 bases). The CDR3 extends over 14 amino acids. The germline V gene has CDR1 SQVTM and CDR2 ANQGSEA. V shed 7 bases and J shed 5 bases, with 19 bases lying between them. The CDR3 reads CSASPGLEVDTQYF. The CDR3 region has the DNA TGCAGCGCGTCCCCTGGACTTGAGGTAGATACGCAGTATTTT.

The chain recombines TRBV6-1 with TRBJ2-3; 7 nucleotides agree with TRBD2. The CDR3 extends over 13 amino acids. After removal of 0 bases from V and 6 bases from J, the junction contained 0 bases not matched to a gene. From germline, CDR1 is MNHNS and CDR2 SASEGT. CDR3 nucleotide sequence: TGTGCCAGCAGTGAAGCGGGGGGGGATACGCAGTATTTT. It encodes CASSEAGGDTQYF.

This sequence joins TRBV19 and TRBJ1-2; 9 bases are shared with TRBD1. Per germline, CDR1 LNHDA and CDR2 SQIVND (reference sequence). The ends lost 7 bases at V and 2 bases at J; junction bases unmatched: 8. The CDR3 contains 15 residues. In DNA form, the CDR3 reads TGTGCCAGTACTTCCTCCACAGGGGGCAACTATGGCTACACCTTC. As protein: CASTSSTGGNYGYTF.

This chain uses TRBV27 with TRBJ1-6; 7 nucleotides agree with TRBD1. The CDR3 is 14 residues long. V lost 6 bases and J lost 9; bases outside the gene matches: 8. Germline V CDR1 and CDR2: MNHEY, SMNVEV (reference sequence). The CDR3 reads CASRGQWSASPLHF. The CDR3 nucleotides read TGTGCCAGCAGGGGACAGTGGTCGGCTTCACCCCTCCACTTT.

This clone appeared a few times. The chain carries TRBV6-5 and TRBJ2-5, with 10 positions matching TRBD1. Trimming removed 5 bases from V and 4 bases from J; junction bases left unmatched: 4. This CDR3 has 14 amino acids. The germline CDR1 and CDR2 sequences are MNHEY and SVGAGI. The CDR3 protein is CASSPRTGGETQYF. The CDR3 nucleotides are TGTGCCAGCAGTCCTCGGACAGGGGGAGAGACCCAGTACTTC.

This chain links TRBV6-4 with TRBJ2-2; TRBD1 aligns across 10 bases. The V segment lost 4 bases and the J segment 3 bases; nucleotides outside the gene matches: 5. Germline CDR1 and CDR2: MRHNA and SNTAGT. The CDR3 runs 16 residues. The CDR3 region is CASSVGQGPYTGELFF. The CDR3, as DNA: TGTGCCAGCAGTGTGGGACAGGGGCCCTACACCGGGGAGCTGTTTTTT.

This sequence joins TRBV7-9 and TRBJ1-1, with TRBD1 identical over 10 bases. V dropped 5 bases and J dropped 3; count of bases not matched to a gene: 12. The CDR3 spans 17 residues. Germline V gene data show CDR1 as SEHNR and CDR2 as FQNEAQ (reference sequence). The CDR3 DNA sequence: TGTGCCAGCAGCATGGGACAGGGGATAAGAGTGGACACTGAAGCTTTCTTT. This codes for CASSMGQGIRVDTEAFF.

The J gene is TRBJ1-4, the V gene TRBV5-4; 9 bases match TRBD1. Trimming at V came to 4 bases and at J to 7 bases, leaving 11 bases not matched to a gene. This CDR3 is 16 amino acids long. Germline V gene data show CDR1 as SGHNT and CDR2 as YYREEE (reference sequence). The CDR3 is CASSLMRGTGLEKLFF. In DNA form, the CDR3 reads TGTGCCAGCAGCCTCATGAGGGGGACAGGGCTTGAAAAACTGTTTTTT.

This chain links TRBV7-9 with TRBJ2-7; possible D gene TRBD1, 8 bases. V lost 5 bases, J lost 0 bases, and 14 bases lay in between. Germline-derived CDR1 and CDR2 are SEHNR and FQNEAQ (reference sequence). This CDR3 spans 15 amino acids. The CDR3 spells CASSTDREGSYEQYF. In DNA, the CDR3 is TGTGCCAGCAGCACGGACAGGGAGGGCTCCTACGAGCAGTACTTC.

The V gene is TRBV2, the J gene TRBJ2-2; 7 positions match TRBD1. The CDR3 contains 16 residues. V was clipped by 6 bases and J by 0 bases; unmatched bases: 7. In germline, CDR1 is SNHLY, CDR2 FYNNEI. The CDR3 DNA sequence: TGTGCCAGCAGAGGGGGCAGAATTACGAACACCGGGGAGCTGTTTTTT. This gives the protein CASRGGRITNTGELFF.

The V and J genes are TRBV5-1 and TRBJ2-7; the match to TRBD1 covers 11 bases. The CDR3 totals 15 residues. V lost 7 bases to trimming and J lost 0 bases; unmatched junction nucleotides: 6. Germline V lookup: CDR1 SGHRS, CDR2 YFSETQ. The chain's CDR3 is CASSGQGDSSYEQYF. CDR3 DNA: TGCGCCAGCTCGGGACAGGGGGATAGCTCCTACGAGCAGTACTTC.